Included here is one T cell receptor beta chain sequence, with context. The data were produced by immunoSEQ multiplex PCR, yet TCRdb's version contains in-frame clones alone and is incomplete. The data contain roughly 71,000 clones, about 94% of them singletons. This record belongs to a study of technical replicates of blood from a handful of donors. Trimming took 6 bases from V and 7 from J, leaving 21 bases between them. Germline V CDR1 and CDR2: KGHSH, LQKENI. The CDR3 runs to 16 residues. The sample taken for sequencing was T cells isolated from PBMCs. This chain uses TRBV18 with TRBJ1-4; no clear D gene. This clonotype was sampled from a human donor in good health. The CDR3 here is CASSPSFGLGTEKLFF. CDR3 bases: TGTGCCAGCTCCCCCTCTTTTGGGCTTGGTACTGAAAAACTGTTTTTT.